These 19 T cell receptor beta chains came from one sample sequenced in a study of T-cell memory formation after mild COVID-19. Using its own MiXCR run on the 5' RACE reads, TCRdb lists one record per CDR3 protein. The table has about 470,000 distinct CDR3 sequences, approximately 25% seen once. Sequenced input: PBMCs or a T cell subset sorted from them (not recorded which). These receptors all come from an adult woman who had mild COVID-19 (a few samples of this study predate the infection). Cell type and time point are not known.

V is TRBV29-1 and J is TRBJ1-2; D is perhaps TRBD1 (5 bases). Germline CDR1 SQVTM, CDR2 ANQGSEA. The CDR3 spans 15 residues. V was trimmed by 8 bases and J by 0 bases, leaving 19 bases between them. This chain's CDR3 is CSTSPAGDSNYGYTF. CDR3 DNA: TGCAGCACCTCTCCCGCGGGGGATTCTAACTATGGCTACACCTTC.

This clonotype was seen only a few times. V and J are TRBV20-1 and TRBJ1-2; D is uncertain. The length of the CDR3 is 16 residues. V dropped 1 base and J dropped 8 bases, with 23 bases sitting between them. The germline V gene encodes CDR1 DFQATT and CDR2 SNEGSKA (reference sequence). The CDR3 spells CSARAPFLRESGGYTF. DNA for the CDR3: TGCAGTGCTAGAGCTCCTTTTCTCCGGGAATCGGGCGGCTACACCTTC.

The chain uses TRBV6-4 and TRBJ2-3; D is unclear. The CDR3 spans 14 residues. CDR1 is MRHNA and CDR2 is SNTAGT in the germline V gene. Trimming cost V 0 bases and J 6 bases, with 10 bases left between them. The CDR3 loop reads CASSDSGILDTQYF. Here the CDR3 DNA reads TGTGCCAGCAGTGACTCCGGCATATTGGATACGCAGTATTTT.

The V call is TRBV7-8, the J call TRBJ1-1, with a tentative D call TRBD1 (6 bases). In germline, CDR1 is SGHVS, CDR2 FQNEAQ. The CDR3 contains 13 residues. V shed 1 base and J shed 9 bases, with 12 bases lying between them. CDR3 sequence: CASSLEPGQQAFF. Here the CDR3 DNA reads TGTGCCAGCAGCTTAGAGCCTGGACAGCAAGCTTTCTTT.

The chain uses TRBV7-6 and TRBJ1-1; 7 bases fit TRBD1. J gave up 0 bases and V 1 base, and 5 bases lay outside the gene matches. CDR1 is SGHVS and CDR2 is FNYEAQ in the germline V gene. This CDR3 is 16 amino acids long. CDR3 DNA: TGTGCCAGCAGCTTAGAACAGGGGAGGGTGAACACTGAAGCTTTCTTT. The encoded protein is CASSLEQGRVNTEAFF.

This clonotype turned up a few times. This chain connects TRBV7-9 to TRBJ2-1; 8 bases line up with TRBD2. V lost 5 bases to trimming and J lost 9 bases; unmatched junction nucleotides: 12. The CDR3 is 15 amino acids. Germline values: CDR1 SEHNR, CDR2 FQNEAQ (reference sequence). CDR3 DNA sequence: TGTGCCAGCAGCCCTTTCAGCGGGGGACACACTGAGCAGTTCTTC. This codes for CASSPFSGGHTEQFF.

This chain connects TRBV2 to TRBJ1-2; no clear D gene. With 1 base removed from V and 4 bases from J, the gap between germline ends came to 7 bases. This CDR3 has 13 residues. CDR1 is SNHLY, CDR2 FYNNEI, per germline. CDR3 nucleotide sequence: TGTGCCAGCAGTGAAGGGGAACGCTATGGCTACACCTTC. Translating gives CASSEGERYGYTF.

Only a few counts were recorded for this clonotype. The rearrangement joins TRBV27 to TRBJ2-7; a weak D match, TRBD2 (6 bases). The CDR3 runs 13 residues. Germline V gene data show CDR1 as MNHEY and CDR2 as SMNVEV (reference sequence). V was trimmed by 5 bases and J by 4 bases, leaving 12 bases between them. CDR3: CASSAGSGYEQYF. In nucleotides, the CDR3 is TGTGCCAGCAGTGCGGGAAGCGGGTACGAGCAGTACTTC.

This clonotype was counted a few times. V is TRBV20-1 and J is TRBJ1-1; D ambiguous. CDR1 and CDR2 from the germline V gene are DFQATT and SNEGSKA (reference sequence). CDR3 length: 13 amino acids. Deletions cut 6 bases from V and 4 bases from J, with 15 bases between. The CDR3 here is CSATLVGVTEAFF. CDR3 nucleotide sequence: TGCAGTGCGACGCTGGTTGGTGTCACTGAAGCTTTCTTT.

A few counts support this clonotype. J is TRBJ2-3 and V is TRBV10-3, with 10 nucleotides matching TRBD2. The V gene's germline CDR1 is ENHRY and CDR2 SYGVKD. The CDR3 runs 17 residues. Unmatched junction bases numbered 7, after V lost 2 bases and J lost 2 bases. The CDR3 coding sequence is TGTGCCATCAGTGAGGCGGCTAGCGGGGGTTACACAGATACGCAGTATTTT. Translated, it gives CAISEAASGGYTDTQYF.

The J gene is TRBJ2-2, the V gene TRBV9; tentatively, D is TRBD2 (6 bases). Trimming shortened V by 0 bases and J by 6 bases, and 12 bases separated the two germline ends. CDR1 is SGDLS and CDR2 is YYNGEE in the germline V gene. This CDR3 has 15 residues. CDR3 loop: CASSVGTSRAGELFF. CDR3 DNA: TGTGCCAGCAGCGTAGGTACTAGCAGGGCCGGGGAGCTGTTTTTT.

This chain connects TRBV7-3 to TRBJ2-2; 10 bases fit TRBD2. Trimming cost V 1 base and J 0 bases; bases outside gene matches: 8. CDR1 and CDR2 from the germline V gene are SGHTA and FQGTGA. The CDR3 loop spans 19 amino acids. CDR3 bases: TGTGCCAGCAGCTTAAACTCGGCTAGCGGGGGCGCGAACACCGGGGAGCTGTTTTTT. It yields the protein CASSLNSASGGANTGELFF. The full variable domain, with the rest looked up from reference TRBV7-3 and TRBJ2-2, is GAGVSQTPSNKVTEKGKYVELRCDPISGHTALYWYRQSLGQGPEFLIYFQGTGAADDSGLPNDRFFAVRPEGSVSTLKIQRTERGDSAVYLCASSLNSASGGANTGELFFGEGSRLTVL.

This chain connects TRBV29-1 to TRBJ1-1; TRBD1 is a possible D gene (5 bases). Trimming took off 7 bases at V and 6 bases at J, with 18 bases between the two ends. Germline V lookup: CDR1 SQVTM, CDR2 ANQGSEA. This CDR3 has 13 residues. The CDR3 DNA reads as TGCAGCGGATCCCGGGGCAGGAAGGCTGAAGCTTTCTTT. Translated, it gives CSGSRGRKAEAFF. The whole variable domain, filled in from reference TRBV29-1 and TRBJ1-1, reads SAVISQKPSRDICQRGTSLTIQCQVDSQVTMMFWYRQQPGQSLTLIATANQGSEATYESGFVIDKFPISRPNLTFSTLTVSNMSPEDSSIYLCSGSRGRKAEAFFGQGTRLTVV.

CDR3 in amino acids: CASSPKLGDRDRGRRAFF. The CDR3 bases are TGTGCCAGCAGCCCTAAATTAGGGGATAGGGACAGGGGGCGGCGAGCTTTCTTT. The chain combines TRBV7-8 with TRBJ1-1; TRBD1 aligns across 12 bases. There are 18 residues in the CDR3. Unmatched junction bases numbered 20, after V lost 5 bases and J lost 10 bases. CDR1 is SGHVS, CDR2 FQNEAQ, per germline.

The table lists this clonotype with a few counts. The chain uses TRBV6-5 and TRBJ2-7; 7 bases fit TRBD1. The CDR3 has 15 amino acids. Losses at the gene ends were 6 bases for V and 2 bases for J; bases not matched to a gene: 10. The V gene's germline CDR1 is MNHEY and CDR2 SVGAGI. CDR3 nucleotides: TGTGCCAGCAGCCTAGACAGGGTGACCGCCTACGAGCAGTACTTC. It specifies CASSLDRVTAYEQYF.

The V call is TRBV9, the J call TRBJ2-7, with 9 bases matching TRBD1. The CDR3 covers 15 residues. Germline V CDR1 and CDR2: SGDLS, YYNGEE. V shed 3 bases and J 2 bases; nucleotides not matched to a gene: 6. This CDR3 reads CASSAGQGITYEQYF. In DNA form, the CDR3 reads TGTGCCAGCAGCGCAGGACAGGGGATCACCTACGAGCAGTACTTC.

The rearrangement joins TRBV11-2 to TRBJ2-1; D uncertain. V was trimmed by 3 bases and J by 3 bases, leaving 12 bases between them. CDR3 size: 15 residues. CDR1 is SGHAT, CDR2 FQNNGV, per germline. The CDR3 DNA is TGTGCCAGCAGCTTGGGGAACTTTATCTACAATGAGCAGTTCTTC. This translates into CASSLGNFIYNEQFF.

In nucleotides, the CDR3 is TGTGCCAGCAGGTTTAGCGGGAGCAAGGCCTACGAGCAGTACTTC. It encodes CASRFSGSKAYEQYF. V usage is TRBV7-9 and J usage is TRBJ2-7; 9 bases line up with TRBD2. This CDR3 comprises 15 residues. V gave up 6 bases and J gave up 2 bases; unmatched junction bases: 8. Germline V lookup: CDR1 SEHNR, CDR2 FQNEAQ (reference sequence).

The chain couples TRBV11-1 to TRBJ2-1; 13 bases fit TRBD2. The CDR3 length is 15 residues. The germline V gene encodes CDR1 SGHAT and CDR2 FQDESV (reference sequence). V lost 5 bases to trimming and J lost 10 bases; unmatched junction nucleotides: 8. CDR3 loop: CASSKRTSGSGEQFF. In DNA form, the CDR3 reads TGTGCCAGCAGCAAACGGACTAGCGGGAGTGGGGAGCAGTTCTTC.